This TCR beta chain came from a study of shared clonotypes between healthy human individuals. Study-level information: Donors, aged 18 to 49, were a couple of women and a few men.

Findings of the study overall: Non-shared clonotypes were found to have lower generation probabilities than the clonotypes that were shared by all four of the sorted-subset donors. It was anticipated that sequencing depth would influence how many clonotypes donors shared. Memory subsets generally showed smaller estimated richness than naive subsets did.

Clones were read by immunoSEQ multiplex PCR, and TCRdb kept only the in-frame ones, dropping some. The table shows more than 2 million clones, with about 93% occurring only once. As to this clone: Its antigen is currently unknown.

CD45RO-negative, CCR7-selected cells formed the naive CD8 fraction, which excluded terminally differentiated effector memory CD45RA+ cells. Sequences were obtained from naive CD8+ T cells from PBMCs. The sequence was obtained from a man in his late teens or twenties in good health. Some clones in this sample may be carry-over from other donors' samples.

CDR3 in amino acids: CASSGTAGLPYEQYF. In nucleotides, the CDR3 is TGTGCCAGCAGCGGAACGGCGGGGCTTCCCTACGAGCAGTACTTC. The chain recombines TRBV25-1 with TRBJ2-7, with D perhaps matching TRBD2 (6 bases). Germline V gene sequence: CDR1 MGHDK, CDR2 SYGVNS. The CDR3 sequence is 15 residues long. The V gene lost 6 bases and the J gene lost 2 bases, with 17 bases spanning the gap.